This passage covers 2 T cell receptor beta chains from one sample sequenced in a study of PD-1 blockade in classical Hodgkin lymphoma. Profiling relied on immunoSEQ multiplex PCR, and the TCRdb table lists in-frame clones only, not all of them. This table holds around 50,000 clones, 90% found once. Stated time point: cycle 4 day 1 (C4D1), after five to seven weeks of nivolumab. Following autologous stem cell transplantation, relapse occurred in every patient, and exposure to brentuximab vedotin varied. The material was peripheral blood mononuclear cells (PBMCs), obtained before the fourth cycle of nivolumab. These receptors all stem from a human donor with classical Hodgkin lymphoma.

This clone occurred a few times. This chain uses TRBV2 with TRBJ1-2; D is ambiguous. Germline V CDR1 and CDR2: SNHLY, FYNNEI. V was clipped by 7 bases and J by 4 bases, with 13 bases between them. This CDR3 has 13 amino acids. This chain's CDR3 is CASIFAAAYGYTF. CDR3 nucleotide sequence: TGTGCCAGCATATTCGCGGCGGCCTATGGCTACACCTTC.

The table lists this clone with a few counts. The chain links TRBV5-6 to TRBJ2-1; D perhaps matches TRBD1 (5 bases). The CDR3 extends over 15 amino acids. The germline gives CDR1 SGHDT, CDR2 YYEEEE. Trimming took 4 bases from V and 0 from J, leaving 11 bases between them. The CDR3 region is CASSEDSSSYNEQFF. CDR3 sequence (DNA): TGTGCCAGCAGCGAAGACAGTAGCTCCTACAATGAGCAGTTCTTC.